These 8 T cell receptor beta chains came from one sample sequenced in a study of early T cells in non-severe SARS-CoV-2 infection. Using its own MiXCR run on the 5' RACE reads, TCRdb lists one record per CDR3 protein. The sample shows some 98,000 distinct CDR3 sequences, approximately 17% of them seen only once. The sample comprised whole blood. The receptors shown here come from an adult who was a healthcare worker with PCR-confirmed SARS-CoV-2 infection or an uninfected control (not recorded which).

In this sample, this clonotype turned up many times. V usage is TRBV11-2 and J usage is TRBJ2-6, with TRBD2 as a possible D gene (5 bases). CDR3 size: 16 residues. V was cut by 0 bases and J by 2 bases, with 8 bases left in between. Looked up from germline, CDR1 is SGHAT and CDR2 is FQNNGV. CDR3 amino acids: CASSLDGRAGANVLTF. The CDR3 nucleotides are TGTGCCAGCAGCTTAGATGGGCGGGCTGGGGCCAACGTCCTGACTTTC.

This clonotype appeared a few times. This rearrangement joins TRBV9 to TRBJ1-2; no firm D call. Germline values: CDR1 SGDLS, CDR2 YYNGEE. There are 11 residues in the CDR3. The V end lost 0 bases, the J end lost 9 bases, and 6 bases lay between the germline ends. The CDR3 spells CASSVAGSYTF. CDR3 coding DNA: TGTGCCAGCAGCGTAGCTGGGAGCTACACCTTC.

The V and J genes are TRBV5-5 and TRBJ1-1, with D uncertain. Trimming stripped 5 bases from V and 1 base from J, with 12 bases between. This CDR3 has 14 residues. CDR1 and CDR2 from the germline V gene are SGHKS and YYEKEE (reference sequence). The CDR3 loop reads CASSPSPGNTEAFF. DNA for the CDR3: TGTGCCAGCAGTCCTAGTCCCGGGAACACTGAAGCTTTCTTT.

Written as DNA, the CDR3 is TGCGCCAGCAGCCTTGAACTAGCGGGAGGGTACGAGCAGTACTTC. It translates to CASSLELAGGYEQYF. This chain uses TRBV4-3 with TRBJ2-7; 13 bases map to TRBD2. J lost 4 bases, V lost 4 bases, and 4 bases had no gene match. The CDR3 runs to 15 residues. CDR1 and CDR2 from the germline V gene are LGHNA and YSLEER.

This clonotype was observed at least ten times. The genes are TRBV7-2 and TRBJ2-6; unclear D gene. Germline CDR1 and CDR2: SGHTA and FQGNSA. CDR3 length: 16 residues. Trimming stripped 3 bases from V and 0 bases from J, with 9 bases between. CDR3 nucleotides: TGTGCCAGCAGCTTTTCCTCAAGCTCTGGGGCCAACGTCCTGACTTTC. Translation gives CASSFSSSSGANVLTF. The whole variable domain, filled in from reference TRBV7-2 and TRBJ2-6, reads GAGVSQSPSNKVTEKGKDVELRCDPISGHTALYWYRQSLGQGLEFLIYFQGNSAPDKSGLPSDRFSAERTGGSVSTLTIQRTQQEDSAVYLCASSFSSSSGANVLTFGAGSRLTVL.

The gene calls are TRBV29-1 and TRBJ1-1, with D uncertain. The V end was cut by 6 bases, the J end by 2 bases, with 7 bases between. CDR3 length equals 11 residues. CDR1 and CDR2 from the germline V gene are SQVTM and ANQGSEA. The CDR3 protein is CSVHGNTEAFF. The CDR3 nucleotides are TGCAGCGTCCACGGTAACACTGAAGCTTTCTTT.

This clonotype is medium-sized. The chain uses TRBV28 and TRBJ2-1, with D unresolved. V was clipped by 8 bases and J by 4 bases, with 15 bases between them. Germline values: CDR1 MDHEN, CDR2 SYDVKM. The CDR3 is made up of 14 amino acids. The CDR3 here is CASGRQGPYNEQFF. In DNA form, the CDR3 reads TGTGCCAGCGGACGACAAGGCCCGTACAATGAGCAGTTCTTC.

The rearrangement links TRBV12-3 or TRBV12-4 to TRBJ2-7; 8 bases agree with TRBD1. The CDR3 is 13 amino acids. The V segment lost 7 bases and the J segment 5 bases; nucleotides outside the gene matches: 7. The chain's CDR3 is CASTGTGFDEQYF. The DNA of the CDR3 is TGTGCCAGCACCGGGACAGGCTTTGACGAGCAGTACTTC.